The 14 T cell receptor beta chains listed next were all sequenced from one sample in a study of shared clonotypes between healthy human individuals (TCRdb year 2020). The library relied on the immunoSEQ multiplex PCR assay. The table comes from immuneACCESS by way of TCRdb, which keeps in-frame sequences with V and J called. Part of the clones is missing from these tables; in studies checked, under half for an unresolved V gene and the rest for unknown reasons. This sample is represented by approximately 2.5 million clones; approximately 92% of them were singletons. The ten largest clones capture over 0.12% of the sample. The sequencing input was naive CD4+ T cells sorted from blood. The sample's cell subset or site, from its label and the paper: CD45RA+ positively selected. These receptors were collected from a man aged 18 to 35 in good health.

This clone was counted only a few times. V and J are TRBV6-5 and TRBJ1-2; TRBD1 matches at 7 bases. V lost 7 bases and J lost 3; bases outside the gene matches: 8. The CDR3 length is 14 residues. The germline V gene encodes CDR1 MNHEY and CDR2 SVGAGI. In DNA, the CDR3 is TGTGCCAGCACCCGACGACAGGGAGACTATGGCTACACCTTC. The encoded protein is CASTRRQGDYGYTF.

Concerning this clone: The same CDR3 can be traced to other DNA sequences in this sample. This chain links TRBV6-5 with TRBJ2-1; 8 bases align to TRBD2. The CDR3 runs 15 residues. Trimming removed 6 bases from V and 2 bases from J; junction bases left unmatched: 6. Per the germline V gene, CDR1 is MNHEY and CDR2 is SVGAGI. CDR3 sequence (DNA): TGTGCCAGCAGCTCCTTAGCGGGACCCTACAATGAGCAGTTCTTC. Residues: CASSSLAGPYNEQFF.

The rearrangement uses TRBV6-5 and TRBJ2-7; D call uncertain. This CDR3 has 14 residues. V gave up 5 bases and J gave up 6 bases, with 17 bases separating them. The V gene's germline CDR1 is MNHEY and CDR2 SVGAGI. The CDR3 region has the DNA TGTGCCAGCAGTCCCGTTGGACCACCTGGCGAGCAGTACTTC. This translates into CASSPVGPPGEQYF.

The CDR3 DNA sequence: TGTGCCAGCAGTCGTCAGCGAAGCGGGAGCCACTACGAGCAGTACTTC. It codes for CASSRQRSGSHYEQYF. The chain uses TRBV27 and TRBJ2-7, with 8 bases aligning to TRBD2. The V gene's germline CDR1 is MNHEY and CDR2 SMNVEV (reference sequence). V dropped 5 bases and J dropped 3; count of bases not matched to a gene: 12. This CDR3 region has 16 residues.

V is TRBV7-2 and J is TRBJ2-3, with a weak D call TRBD1 (6 bases). Looked up from germline, CDR1 is SGHTA and CDR2 is FQGNSA. V lost 1 base and J 11 bases, leaving 16 bases between the germline ends. The CDR3 has 14 residues. The CDR3 DNA sequence: TGTGCCAGCAGCTTAGATAACCCAAGGGGGAGGCAGTATTTT. Its protein is CASSLDNPRGRQYF.

V and J are TRBV2 and TRBJ2-3; D is ambiguous. This CDR3 has 14 amino acids. Germline CDR1 reads SNHLY; CDR2 reads FYNNEI. Between the trimmed V and J ends, which lost 5 bases and 1 base, there was a span of 10 bases. The CDR3 coding sequence is TGTGCCAGCAGTAAACAATCAGGCACAGATACGCAGTATTTT. Translating gives CASSKQSGTDTQYF.

This clone was observed once. V is TRBV6-6 and J is TRBJ1-3, with D perhaps TRBD1 (5 bases). CDR1 MNHNY and CDR2 SVGAGI come from the germline V gene (reference sequence). The CDR3 covers 13 residues. V was trimmed by 6 bases and J by 0 bases, leaving 6 bases between them. CDR3 sequence: CASRDNSGNTIYF. For the CDR3, the DNA is TGTGCCAGCAGGGACAACTCTGGAAACACCATATATTTT.

J is TRBJ2-3 and V is TRBV11-3; the D is unclear. V was trimmed by 3 bases and J by 4 bases, leaving 5 bases between them. The V gene's germline CDR1 is SGHNT and CDR2 YENEEA. The CDR3 is 12 residues long. CDR3 coding DNA: TGTGCCAGCAGCTTTTCTTCAGATACGCAGTATTTT. Translating it yields CASSFSSDTQYF.

In its sample, this clone was seen once. The chain has TRBV29-1 and TRBJ2-5; D may be TRBD2 (5 bases). Germline CDR1 SQVTM, CDR2 ANQGSEA. The CDR3 length is 15 residues. With 2 bases removed from V and 3 bases from J, the gap between germline ends came to 16 bases. CDR3 sequence: CSVERRTGLEETQYF. The CDR3 nucleotides are TGCAGCGTTGAAAGACGGACTGGCTTGGAAGAGACCCAGTACTTC.

The chain is built from TRBV7-2 and TRBJ2-1; no reliable D call. Trimming removed 5 bases at V and 6 bases at J, with 8 bases between. This CDR3 contains 12 residues. Looked up from germline, CDR1 is SGHTA and CDR2 is FQGNSA. CDR3 sequence: CASSRTSNEQFF. In nucleotides, the CDR3 is TGTGCCAGCAGCCGGACGTCCAATGAGCAGTTCTTC.

The rearrangement uses TRBV11-2 and TRBJ2-7; either TRBD1 or TRBD2 may supply D (5 bases each). CDR1 is SGHAT and CDR2 is FQNNGV in the germline V gene. The CDR3 is 14 amino acids. V gave up 3 bases and J gave up 6 bases, with 15 bases separating them. The CDR3 sequence: CASSFGTAIGEQYF. In DNA, the CDR3 is TGTGCCAGCAGCTTCGGGACGGCTATCGGCGAGCAGTACTTC.

The chain recombines TRBV27 with TRBJ2-4; 7 bases align to TRBD2. Germline assignment: CDR1 MNHEY and CDR2 SMNVEV (reference sequence). V gave up 5 bases and J gave up 7 bases; unmatched junction bases: 8. CDR3 length: 14 amino acids. The CDR3: CASSGLVGRNIQYF. The CDR3 nucleotides read TGTGCCAGCAGTGGACTAGTTGGTAGGAACATTCAGTACTTC.

The chain has TRBV25-1 and TRBJ2-3; D is ambiguous. V lost 5 bases and J lost 6, with 6 bases in between. Germline V gene data show CDR1 as MGHDK and CDR2 as SYGVNS. The CDR3 consists of 11 residues. DNA of the CDR3: TGTGCCAGCAGTAGGAAGGATACGCAGTATTTT. It specifies CASSRKDTQYF.

Notes on this clone: The same CDR3 also results from other DNA sequences found in this sample. The chain has TRBV5-1 and TRBJ1-5; tentative D call: TRBD1 (6 bases). CDR3 size: 14 residues. Germline V CDR1 and CDR2: SGHRS, YFSETQ. V was clipped by 0 bases and J by 7 bases, with 11 bases between them. DNA for the CDR3: TGCGCCAGCAGCTTGGAAGGGGGGAGCCAGCCCCAGCATTTT. The encoded protein is CASSLEGGSQPQHF.